This record concerns one TCR beta chain sequence. Its target is unknown. This same CDR3 is encoded by further DNA sequences in the sample. The CDR3 runs to 15 residues. Looked up from germline, CDR1 is SGHRS and CDR2 is YFSETQ. Trimming took off 0 bases at V and 1 base at J, with 11 bases between the two ends. The PCR was carried out with 60 Vbeta primers and 13 Jbeta primers. Assay: immunoSEQ multiplex PCR; the TCRdb copy retains only in-frame clones and omits some. The sample includes 150,000 to 200,000 clones, 75% to 85% of them seen just once. This sample is drawn from a study of cytomegalovirus exposure and HLA in healthy donors. Whole-study findings and limits: Analyses of presence/absence relied on an assumption of roughly uniform sequencing depth across donors. Prior analysis indicated that the majority of TCR beta V segments exhibited productivity approximately 87% or approximately 30% of the time. When a later analysis compared HLA-associated TCR beta chains with equally common others, the HLA-associated chains turned out to be more clonally expanded and to have lower generation probabilities. Diagnosis of cytomegalovirus status made by the classifier reportedly showed high specificity and sensitivity.

This sequence originates from a woman aged 45 to 65 in good health and CMV-seronegative. V is TRBV5-1 and J is TRBJ2-7, with D perhaps matching TRBD2 (7 bases). Source material: PBMCs. CDR3 amino acids: CASSLGGGGSYEQYF. CDR3 DNA: TGCGCCAGCAGCTTGGGGGGGGGCGGGTCCTACGAGCAGTACTTC. The full variable domain, with the rest looked up from reference TRBV5-1 and TRBJ2-7, is KAGVTQTPRYLIKTRGQQVTLSCSPISGHRSVSWYQQTPGQGLQFLFEYFSETQRNKGNFPGRFSGRQFSNSRSEMNVSTLELGDSALYLCASSLGGGGSYEQYFGPGTRLTVT.